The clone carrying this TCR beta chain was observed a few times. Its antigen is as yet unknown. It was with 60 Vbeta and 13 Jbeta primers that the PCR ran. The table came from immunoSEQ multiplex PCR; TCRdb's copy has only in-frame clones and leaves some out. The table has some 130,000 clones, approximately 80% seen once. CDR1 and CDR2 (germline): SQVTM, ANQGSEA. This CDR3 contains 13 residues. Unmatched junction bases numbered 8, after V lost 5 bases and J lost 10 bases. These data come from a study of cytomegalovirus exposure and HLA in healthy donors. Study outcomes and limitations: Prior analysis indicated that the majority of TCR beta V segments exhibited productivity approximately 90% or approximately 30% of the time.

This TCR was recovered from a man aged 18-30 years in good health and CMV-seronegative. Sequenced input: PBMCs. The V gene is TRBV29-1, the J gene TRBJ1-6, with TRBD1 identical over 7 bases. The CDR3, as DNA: TGCAGCGTTAATCAGGGGGTTGGATCACCCCTCCACTTT. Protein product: CSVNQGVGSPLHF.